One and the same sample provided the 10 T cell receptor beta chains below, sequenced in a study of shared clonotypes between healthy human individuals. The assay was immunoSEQ multiplex PCR, and TCRdb's table has in-frame clones only and misses some. The data hold approximately 1,500,000 clones, with 96% observed a single time. The sequencing input was naive CD4+ T cells sorted from blood. Subset of the sample: CD45RA+ positively selected. All receptors derive from a man under 40 in good health.

The chain joins TRBV28 to TRBJ2-7; D possibly corresponds to TRBD2 (6 bases). From germline, CDR1 is MDHEN and CDR2 SYDVKM. V lost 2 bases, J lost 4 bases, and 24 bases lay in between. The CDR3 length is 18 residues. CDR3 coding DNA: TGTGCCAGCAGTTTAGGGACCCTGTACCGGGACTGGAAATACGAGCAGTACTTC. This translates into CASSLGTLYRDWKYEQYF.

J is TRBJ2-5 and V is TRBV4-2, with 8 bases fitting TRBD2. The CDR3 is made up of 18 amino acids. CDR1 is LGHNA, CDR2 YNFKEQ, per germline. The J segment lost 1 base and the V segment lost 0 bases, leaving 10 bases of the junction unmatched. The CDR3 bases are TGTGCCAGCAGCCAAGATCTTCTAGCGGGCGTCCGCCAAGAGACCCAGTACTTC. Translation: CASSQDLLAGVRQETQYF.

The gene calls are TRBV7-3 and TRBJ2-7; D is unclear. Trimming shortened V by 4 bases and J by 2 bases, and 9 bases separated the two germline ends. Germline lookup yields CDR1 SGHTA and CDR2 FQGTGA. CDR3 length: 13 amino acids. DNA for the CDR3: TGTGCCAGCAGCTCCGGTTATACCTACGAGCAGTACTTC. It yields the protein CASSSGYTYEQYF.

This clone was counted a single time. This chain uses TRBV5-1 with TRBJ2-5, with 12 nucleotides matching TRBD2. Germline V gene sequence: CDR1 SGHRS, CDR2 YFSETQ. The CDR3 totals 16 residues. Unmatched junction bases numbered 2, after V lost 1 base and J lost 1 base. CDR3 bases: TGCGCCAGCAGCTTGCCGGGACTAGCGGGCCAAGAGACCCAGTACTTC. Protein: CASSLPGLAGQETQYF.

J is TRBJ2-7 and V is TRBV7-2; D uncertain. The ends were cut back, 2 bases at V and 5 bases at J, with 7 bases in the middle. The CDR3 extends over 12 amino acids. The V gene's germline CDR1 is SGHTA and CDR2 FQGNSA. In DNA form, the CDR3 reads TGTGCCAGCAGCTTATGGGTGAACGAGCAGTACTTC. It encodes CASSLWVNEQYF.

This rearrangement joins TRBV7-6 to TRBJ1-2; 9 bases are a match to TRBD1. This CDR3 region has 16 residues. Germline-derived CDR1 and CDR2 are SGHVS and FNYEAQ. The J segment lost 6 bases and the V segment lost 1 base, leaving 9 bases of the junction unmatched. The CDR3 sequence: CASSLVGDRDRDGYTF. DNA of the CDR3: TGTGCCAGCAGCTTAGTGGGGGACCGGGACAGGGATGGCTACACCTTC. The variable domain in full, completed from reference TRBV7-6 and TRBJ1-2, reads GAGVSQSPRYKVTKRGQDVALRCDPISGHVSLYWYRQALGQGPEFLTYFNYEAQQDKSGLPNDRFSAERPEGSISTLTIQRTEQRDSAMYRCASSLVGDRDRDGYTFGSGTRLTVV.

In its sample, this clone was seen once. Other DNA variants within this sample encode the same CDR3. The chain is built from TRBV9 and TRBJ2-7, with 9 bases fitting TRBD2. The V segment lost 4 bases and the J segment 0 bases; nucleotides outside the gene matches: 2. The CDR3 extends over 14 amino acids. CDR1 SGDLS and CDR2 YYNGEE come from the germline V gene. In nucleotides, the CDR3 is TGTGCCAGCAGCATTAGCGGGAGCTCCTACGAGCAGTACTTC. Translation gives CASSISGSSYEQYF. Based on the CDR3 plus reference TRBV9 and TRBJ2-7, the full variable domain is DSGVTQTPKHLITATGQRVTLRCSPRSGDLSVYWYQQSLDQGLQFLIQYYNGEERAKGNILERFSAQQFPDLHSELNLSSLELGDSALYFCASSISGSSYEQYFGPGTRLTVT.

The gene calls are TRBV11-3 and TRBJ2-3; 8 bases are a match to TRBD2. The V segment lost 5 bases and the J segment 4 bases; nucleotides outside the gene matches: 11. CDR1 and CDR2 (germline): SGHNT, YENEEA. The CDR3 extends over 16 amino acids. CDR3 sequence: CASSLSGSRVADTQYF. The CDR3 DNA sequence: TGTGCCAGCAGCCTCAGCGGGAGTCGGGTTGCAGATACGCAGTATTTT.

The rearrangement uses TRBV9 and TRBJ2-5; 9 bases agree with TRBD1. In germline, CDR1 is SGDLS, CDR2 YYNGEE. With V trimmed by 1 base and J by 1 base, 2 bases remained unmatched. The CDR3 totals 15 residues. The CDR3 protein is CASSVKDRGQETQYF. The CDR3 DNA reads as TGTGCCAGCAGCGTAAAGGACAGGGGCCAAGAGACCCAGTACTTC.

This clone was seen just once. V is TRBV11-2 and J is TRBJ2-5, with no clear D. The CDR3 has 18 amino acids. Germline V gene data show CDR1 as SGHAT and CDR2 as FQNNGV. Between the trimmed V and J ends, which lost 2 bases and 1 base, there was a span of 20 bases. The CDR3 here is CASSLRPSTQRRQETQYF. DNA of the CDR3: TGTGCCAGCAGCTTAAGGCCCTCCACGCAGAGGCGCCAAGAGACCCAGTACTTC. Full variable domain (remainder filled in from reference TRBV11-2 and TRBJ2-5): EAGVAQSPRYKIIEKRQSVAFWCNPISGHATLYWYQQILGQGPKLLIQFQNNGVVDDSQLPKDRFSAERLKGVDSTLKIQPAKLEDSAVYLCASSLRPSTQRRQETQYFGPGTRLLVL.